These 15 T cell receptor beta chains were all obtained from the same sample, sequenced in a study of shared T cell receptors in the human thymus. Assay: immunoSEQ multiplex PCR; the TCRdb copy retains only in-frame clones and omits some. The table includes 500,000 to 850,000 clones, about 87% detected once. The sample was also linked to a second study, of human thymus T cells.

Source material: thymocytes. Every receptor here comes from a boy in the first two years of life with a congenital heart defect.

This chain's CDR3 is CASSPIGGQNTDTQYF. As DNA, the CDR3 is TGTGCCAGCAGCCCCATTGGGGGACAGAACACAGATACGCAGTATTTT. The genes are TRBV7-6 and TRBJ2-3; 7 nucleotides line up with TRBD1. Germline trimming cut 5 bases from V and 2 bases from J; bases unmatched to any gene: 10. Germline lookup yields CDR1 SGHVS and CDR2 FNYEAQ. The CDR3 is 16 amino acids.

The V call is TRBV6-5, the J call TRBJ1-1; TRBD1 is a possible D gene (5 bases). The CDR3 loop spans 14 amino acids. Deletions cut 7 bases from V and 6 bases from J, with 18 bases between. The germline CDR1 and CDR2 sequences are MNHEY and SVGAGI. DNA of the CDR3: TGTGCCAGCATGCACAGGCGGCCGACTGCTGAAGCTTTCTTT. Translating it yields CASMHRRPTAEAFF.

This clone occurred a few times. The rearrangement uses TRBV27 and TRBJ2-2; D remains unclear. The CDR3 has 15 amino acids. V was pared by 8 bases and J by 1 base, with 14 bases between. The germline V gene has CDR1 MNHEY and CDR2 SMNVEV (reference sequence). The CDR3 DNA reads TGTGCCAGCTATAAGCTCAGCGAGAACACCGGGGAGCTGTTTTTT. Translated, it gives CASYKLSENTGELFF.

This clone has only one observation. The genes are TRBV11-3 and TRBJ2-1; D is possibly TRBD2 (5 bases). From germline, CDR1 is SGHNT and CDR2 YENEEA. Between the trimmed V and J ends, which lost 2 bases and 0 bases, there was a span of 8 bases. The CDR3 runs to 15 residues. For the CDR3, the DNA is TGTGCCAGCAGCTTACGAGGGTTCTCCTACAATGAGCAGTTCTTC. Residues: CASSLRGFSYNEQFF.

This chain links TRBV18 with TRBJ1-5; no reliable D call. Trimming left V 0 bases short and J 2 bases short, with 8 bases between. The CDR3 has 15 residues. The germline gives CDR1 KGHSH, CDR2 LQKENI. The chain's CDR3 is CASSPPPGGNQPQHF. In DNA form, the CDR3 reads TGTGCCAGCTCACCACCGCCGGGAGGCAATCAGCCCCAGCATTTT.

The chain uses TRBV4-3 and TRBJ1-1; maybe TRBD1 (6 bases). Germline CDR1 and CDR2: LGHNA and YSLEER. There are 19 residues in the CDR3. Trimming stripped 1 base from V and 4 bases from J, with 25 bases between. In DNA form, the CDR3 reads TGCGCCAGCAGCCAAGTACCCCCGGGAAGACGAACAGGGCTCACTGAAGCTTTCTTT. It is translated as CASSQVPPGRRTGLTEAFF.

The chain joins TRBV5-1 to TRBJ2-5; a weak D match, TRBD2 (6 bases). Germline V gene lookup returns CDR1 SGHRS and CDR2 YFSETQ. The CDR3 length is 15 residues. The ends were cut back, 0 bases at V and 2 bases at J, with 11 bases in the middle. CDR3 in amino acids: CASSLGEAGQETQYF. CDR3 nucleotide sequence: TGCGCCAGCAGCTTGGGGGAGGCAGGGCAAGAGACCCAGTACTTC.

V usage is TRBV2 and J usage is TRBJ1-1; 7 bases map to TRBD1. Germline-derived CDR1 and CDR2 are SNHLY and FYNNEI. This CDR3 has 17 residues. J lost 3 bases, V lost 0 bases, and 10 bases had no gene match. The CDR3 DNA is TGTGCCAGCAGTGAAGCATGGGACAGAAACGCATACACTGAAGCTTTCTTT. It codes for CASSEAWDRNAYTEAFF.

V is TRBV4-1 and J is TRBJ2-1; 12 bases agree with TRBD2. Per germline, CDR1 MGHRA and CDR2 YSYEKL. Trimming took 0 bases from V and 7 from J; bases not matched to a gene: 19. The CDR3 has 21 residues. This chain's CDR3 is CASSQDVEDKTSTSGSNEQFF. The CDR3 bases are TGCGCCAGCAGCCAAGATGTAGAGGACAAGACCTCGACTAGCGGGAGTAATGAGCAGTTCTTC.

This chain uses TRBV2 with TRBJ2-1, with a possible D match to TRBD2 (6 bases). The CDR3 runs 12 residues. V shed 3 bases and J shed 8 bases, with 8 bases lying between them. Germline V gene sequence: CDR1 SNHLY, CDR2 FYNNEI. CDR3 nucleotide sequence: TGTGCCAGCAGTGACAGGGAGGATGAGCAGTTCTTC. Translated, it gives CASSDREDEQFF.

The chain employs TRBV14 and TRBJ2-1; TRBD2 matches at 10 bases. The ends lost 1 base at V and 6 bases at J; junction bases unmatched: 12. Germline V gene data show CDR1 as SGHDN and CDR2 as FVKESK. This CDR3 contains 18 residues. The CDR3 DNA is TGTGCCAGCAGCCAAGTTAGTAGCGGGGGGTACTACCCCAATGAGCAGTTCTTC. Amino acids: CASSQVSSGGYYPNEQFF.

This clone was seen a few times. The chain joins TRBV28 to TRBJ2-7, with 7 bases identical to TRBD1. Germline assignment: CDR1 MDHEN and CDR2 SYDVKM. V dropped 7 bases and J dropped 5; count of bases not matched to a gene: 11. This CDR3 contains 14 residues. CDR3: CASTKGQRRNEQYF. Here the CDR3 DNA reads TGTGCCAGCACCAAGGGACAGCGAAGGAACGAGCAGTACTTC.

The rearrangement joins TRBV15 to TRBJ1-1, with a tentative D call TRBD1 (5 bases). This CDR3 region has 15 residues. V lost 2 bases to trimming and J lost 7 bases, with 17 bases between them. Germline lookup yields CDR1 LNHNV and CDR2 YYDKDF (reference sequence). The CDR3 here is CATSRWQGGVGEAFF. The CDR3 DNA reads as TGTGCCACCAGCAGATGGCAGGGTGGTGTCGGTGAAGCTTTCTTT.

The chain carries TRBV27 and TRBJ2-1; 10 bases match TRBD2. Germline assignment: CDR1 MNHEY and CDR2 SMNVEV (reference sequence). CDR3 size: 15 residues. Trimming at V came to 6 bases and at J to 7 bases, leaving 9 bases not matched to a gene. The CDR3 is CASRNLAGVSNEQFF. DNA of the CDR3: TGTGCCAGCAGAAACCTAGCGGGAGTGTCAAATGAGCAGTTCTTC.

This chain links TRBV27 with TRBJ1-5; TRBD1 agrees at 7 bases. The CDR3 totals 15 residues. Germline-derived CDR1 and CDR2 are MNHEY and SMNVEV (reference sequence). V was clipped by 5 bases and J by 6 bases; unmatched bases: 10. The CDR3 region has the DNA TGTGCCAGCAGTCAGACAGGGCGGGAAAGTCAGCCCCAGCATTTT. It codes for CASSQTGRESQPQHF.